The 30 T cell receptor beta chains below were found in one sample sequenced in a study of stem cell transplantation in POMP-related autoinflammatory disease. Sequenced by immunoSEQ multiplex PCR; TCRdb stores in-frame clones only, minus some. The table has about 68,000 clones, around 90% seen once; the top ten hold around 0.72%. This specimen consisted of CD4+ T cells from PBMCs, obtained after stem cell transplantation. The source of these receptors is a human patient with POMP-related autoinflammation and immune dysregulation (PRAID). Some of the T cells may derive from the graft donor.

This clone was observed once. The chain has TRBV29-1 and TRBJ2-5, with D perhaps assigned TRBD1 or TRBD2 (6 bases each). Germline-derived CDR1 and CDR2 are SQVTM and ANQGSEA. V was shortened by 7 bases and J by 4 bases, with 10 bases between the two germline ends. The length of the CDR3 is 11 residues. The CDR3: CSAGAGETQYF. The CDR3, as DNA: TGCAGCGCGGGGGCTGGAGAGACCCAGTACTTC.

This clone showed up just once. The rearrangement links TRBV24-1 to TRBJ2-2; 11 bases are shared with TRBD1. With 5 bases clipped from V and 6 bases from J, the junction kept 10 bases outside the gene matches. This CDR3 has 17 amino acids. Per germline, CDR1 KGHDR and CDR2 SFDVKD. This chain's CDR3 is CATSGPDRGRFAGELFF. CDR3 DNA: TGTGCCACCAGTGGTCCGGACAGGGGGCGATTCGCCGGGGAGCTGTTTTTT.

The chain carries TRBV6-5 and TRBJ2-3; possible D gene TRBD2, 7 bases. The germline gives CDR1 MNHEY, CDR2 SVGAGI. Trimming pared 2 bases from V and 1 base from J, leaving 13 bases between. The CDR3 has 16 amino acids. The CDR3 region has the DNA TGTGCCAGCAGTTACCATCGGGGGGCTCGCACAGATACGCAGTATTTT. Translation: CASSYHRGARTDTQYF.

The chain employs TRBV7-9 and TRBJ2-4; D is unclear. The CDR3 is made up of 17 amino acids. The V and J ends lost 5 bases and 0 bases respectively, with 17 bases between them. Germline loops: CDR1 SEHNR, CDR2 FQNEAQ (reference sequence). The CDR3 is CASSASSRSIAKNIQYF. The CDR3 DNA is TGTGCCAGCAGCGCTAGTTCACGTAGTATAGCCAAAAACATTCAGTACTTC.

The V call is TRBV4-1, the J call TRBJ1-2; no clear D. Germline lookup yields CDR1 MGHRA and CDR2 YSYEKL. The V gene lost 0 bases and the J gene lost 10 bases, with 18 bases spanning the gap. This CDR3 has 15 amino acids. Here the CDR3 DNA reads TGCGCCAGCAGCCAAGATCGGGGTCTCCTTAGGGACTACACCTTC. This codes for CASSQDRGLLRDYTF.

The rearrangement joins TRBV5-1 to TRBJ2-5; TRBD1 is a possible D gene (5 bases). The V end was cut by 2 bases, the J end by 5 bases, with 10 bases between. Germline loops: CDR1 SGHRS, CDR2 YFSETQ. This CDR3 is built from 13 residues. The chain's CDR3 is CASSLTGWETQYF. The CDR3 bases are TGCGCCAGCAGCTTAACAGGTTGGGAGACCCAGTACTTC.

The chain uses TRBV7-9 and TRBJ1-1; D is undetermined. V was trimmed by 1 base and J by 1 base, leaving 7 bases between them. The CDR3 extends over 14 amino acids. The germline CDR1 and CDR2 sequences are SEHNR and FQNEAQ (reference sequence). The CDR3 DNA reads as TGTGCCAGCAGCTTAGATTCAGGGAACACTGAAGCTTTCTTT. It codes for CASSLDSGNTEAFF.

The gene calls are TRBV19 and TRBJ2-5; D tentatively reads TRBD1 or TRBD2 (6 bases each). Deletions cut 1 base from V and 2 bases from J, with 14 bases between. The CDR3 has 16 amino acids. Looked up from germline, CDR1 is LNHDA and CDR2 is SQIVND (reference sequence). The CDR3 region is CASSIGGAQGQETQYF. As DNA, the CDR3 is TGTGCCAGTAGTATAGGGGGGGCGCAGGGACAAGAGACCCAGTACTTC.

The chain recombines TRBV5-6 with TRBJ1-5; D not certain. Trimming pared 1 base from V and 6 bases from J, leaving 8 bases between. Germline CDR1 and CDR2: SGHDT and YYEEEE. The CDR3 has 13 residues. CDR3 DNA: TGTGCCAGCAGCTTGAGCCAGGCTCAGCCCCAGCATTTT. As protein: CASSLSQAQPQHF.

V and J are TRBV27 and TRBJ1-6; D is uncertain. Germline CDR1 reads MNHEY; CDR2 reads SMNVEV (reference sequence). The germline V and J ends were trimmed by 3 bases and 8 bases, with 14 bases remaining between them. There are 15 residues in the CDR3. CDR3 sequence reads: CASSFFPRFYSPLHF. The CDR3 coding sequence is TGTGCCAGCAGTTTTTTCCCGAGATTCTATTCACCCCTCCACTTT.

The CDR3 spells CASKDPATYEQYF. The CDR3 DNA is TGTGCCAGTAAAGACCCAGCAACCTACGAGCAGTACTTC. This sequence joins TRBV19 and TRBJ2-7; D uncertain. The CDR3 runs 13 residues. V was pared by 7 bases and J by 2 bases, with 12 bases between. The germline V gene has CDR1 LNHDA and CDR2 SQIVND (reference sequence).

The V call is TRBV12-5, the J call TRBJ1-4; 7 nucleotides agree with TRBD1. The germline CDR1 and CDR2 sequences are LGHNT and FRNRAP. This CDR3 has 16 residues. Losses at the gene ends were 6 bases for V and 3 bases for J; bases not matched to a gene: 10. The CDR3 loop is CASGGKPGQPNEKLFF. The DNA of the CDR3 is TGTGCTAGTGGGGGGAAACCGGGACAGCCTAATGAAAAACTGTTTTTT.

The gene calls are TRBV2 and TRBJ2-5, with D uncertain. V was trimmed by 2 bases and J by 6 bases, leaving 13 bases between them. The CDR3 sequence is 14 residues long. Germline V gives CDR1 SNHLY, CDR2 FYNNEI. DNA for the CDR3: TGTGCCAGCAGTGAACTTAGGGAACGGAAGACCCAGTACTTC. Amino acids: CASSELRERKTQYF. Together with reference TRBV2 and TRBJ2-5, the CDR3 gives the full variable domain: EPEVTQTPSHQVTQMGQEVILRCVPISNHLYFYWYRQILGQKVEFLVSFYNNEISEKSEIFDDQFSVERPDGSNFTLKIRSTKLEDSAMYFCASSELRERKTQYFGPGTRLLVL.

With respect to this clone: Other DNA variants within this sample encode the same CDR3. The chain recombines TRBV6-5 with TRBJ1-5; a weak D match, TRBD1 (5 bases). With 6 bases removed from V and 4 bases from J, the gap between germline ends came to 10 bases. The CDR3 totals 13 residues. Germline CDR1 MNHEY, CDR2 SVGAGI. The CDR3 region has the DNA TGTGCCAGCAGACTGGACACTAATCAGCCCCAGCATTTT. It is translated as CASRLDTNQPQHF.

The chain combines TRBV3-1 (or the pseudogene TRBV3-2) with TRBJ2-7; 10 bases line up with TRBD2. Germline trimming cut 4 bases from V and 6 bases from J; bases unmatched to any gene: 9. This CDR3 has 15 residues. Germline CDR1 is LGHDT and CDR2 is YNNKEL (reference sequence). DNA of the CDR3: TGTGCCAGCAGCCCCTTAGCGGGAGGAGGCGTCGAGCAGTACTTC. This gives the protein CASSPLAGGGVEQYF.

V usage is TRBV3-1 (or the pseudogene TRBV3-2) and J usage is TRBJ1-1, with D possibly TRBD1 on 5 matching bases. CDR1 is LGHDT and CDR2 is YNNKEL in the germline V gene (reference sequence). The CDR3 totals 13 residues. Trimming removed 1 base at V and 4 bases at J, with 7 bases between. For the CDR3, the DNA is TGTGCCAGCAGCCAAGCTAGGGGCACTGAAGCTTTCTTT. Translated, it gives CASSQARGTEAFF.

This rearrangement joins TRBV10-3 to TRBJ2-5, with TRBD1 matching over 7 bases. The junction had 14 bases not matched to a gene; V was cut back by 2 bases and J by 5 bases. CDR3 length: 17 amino acids. Germline CDR1 and CDR2: ENHRY and SYGVKD. As DNA, the CDR3 is TGTGCCATCAGTGAGCAAGGCGCGGCAGGGGGAGAGGAGACCCAGTACTTC. It codes for CAISEQGAAGGEETQYF.

The chain combines TRBV5-1 with TRBJ2-1, with 7 bases fitting TRBD2. This CDR3 spans 15 amino acids. The ends lost 1 base at V and 8 bases at J; junction bases unmatched: 9. Looked up from germline, CDR1 is SGHRS and CDR2 is YFSETQ. Here the CDR3 reads CASSLNGRSTYEQFF. The CDR3 bases are TGCGCCAGCAGCTTGAACGGGAGGTCTACCTATGAGCAGTTCTTC.

The chain employs TRBV27 and TRBJ1-1, with a weak D call TRBD1 (5 bases). Germline V lookup: CDR1 MNHEY, CDR2 SMNVEV (reference sequence). The V and J ends lost 2 bases and 5 bases respectively, with 15 bases between them. This CDR3 has 15 residues. CDR3 loop: CASSLHPTGNTEAFF. The CDR3 DNA reads as TGTGCCAGCAGTTTACACCCCACAGGAAATACTGAAGCTTTCTTT.

CDR3: CASSLGTNEKLFF. CDR3 nucleotide sequence: TGCGCCAGCAGCTTGGGAACCAATGAAAAACTGTTTTTT. The V gene is TRBV5-1, the J gene TRBJ1-4; D unresolved. Germline CDR1 and CDR2: SGHRS and YFSETQ. This CDR3 is 13 amino acids long. V dropped 0 bases and J dropped 5 bases, with 5 bases sitting between them.

V gene TRBV6-5 combines with J gene TRBJ2-7; weak D call: TRBD1 (5 bases). V lost 5 bases, J lost 2 bases, and 10 bases lay in between. The CDR3 runs 13 residues. Looked up from germline, CDR1 is MNHEY and CDR2 is SVGAGI. CDR3 nucleotides: TGTGCCAGCAGTACAGGTGGGACCTACGAGCAGTACTTC. This encodes CASSTGGTYEQYF.

This rearrangement joins TRBV9 to TRBJ2-1, with 9 bases aligning to TRBD2. V was clipped by 0 bases and J by 7 bases; unmatched bases: 29. Germline V CDR1 and CDR2: SGDLS, YYNGEE. The CDR3 covers 23 residues. The CDR3 loop reads CASSVASGEGGILMAGGLNEQFF. In DNA form, the CDR3 reads TGTGCCAGCAGCGTAGCCAGCGGTGAAGGGGGCATTCTCATGGCGGGAGGGCTAAATGAGCAGTTCTTC.

This clone appeared once. V and J are TRBV5-1 and TRBJ1-4; D ambiguous. Germline loops: CDR1 SGHRS, CDR2 YFSETQ. This CDR3 is built from 16 residues. Trimming removed 1 base from V and 4 bases from J, with 14 bases in between. The CDR3: CASSLLPGEHNEKLFF. The CDR3 DNA sequence: TGCGCCAGCAGCTTGCTACCCGGGGAACATAATGAAAAACTGTTTTTT.

The V and J genes are TRBV5-1 and TRBJ1-1; a possible D gene is TRBD1 (5 bases). This CDR3 is 16 amino acids long. The V gene's germline CDR1 is SGHRS and CDR2 YFSETQ. Trimming removed 1 base from V and 0 bases from J, with 13 bases in between. The CDR3 DNA is TGCGCCAGCAGCTTGCGGCACGCAGGGCTGAACACTGAAGCTTTCTTT. Residues: CASSLRHAGLNTEAFF.

CDR3 region: CASSMGQETQYF. In DNA, the CDR3 is TGTGCCAGCAGTATGGGCCAAGAGACCCAGTACTTC. V usage is TRBV6-5 and J usage is TRBJ2-5, with unresolved D. V was trimmed by 5 bases and J by 1 base, leaving 5 bases between them. CDR1 and CDR2 from the germline V gene are MNHEY and SVGAGI. CDR3 size: 12 residues.

The rearrangement uses TRBV6-5 and TRBJ2-5; D not certain. Germline V gives CDR1 MNHEY, CDR2 SVGAGI. V shed 2 bases and J shed 5 bases, with 12 bases lying between them. This CDR3 spans 14 amino acids. This chain's CDR3 is CASSYRVLEETQYF. The CDR3 DNA reads TGTGCCAGCAGTTACCGTGTGCTGGAGGAGACCCAGTACTTC.

This chain's CDR3 is CASSEGGPSGNTIYF. CDR3 coding DNA: TGTGCCAGCAGTGAGGGAGGCCCCTCTGGAAACACCATATATTTT. This chain joins TRBV2 and TRBJ1-3; D not resolved. In germline, CDR1 is SNHLY, CDR2 FYNNEI. This CDR3 is 15 amino acids long. Trimming shortened V by 3 bases and J by 0 bases, and 9 bases separated the two germline ends. The full variable domain, in which reference TRBV2 and TRBJ1-3 provide the parts outside the CDR3, is EPEVTQTPSHQVTQMGQEVILRCVPISNHLYFYWYRQILGQKVEFLVSFYNNEISEKSEIFDDQFSVERPDGSNFTLKIRSTKLEDSAMYFCASSEGGPSGNTIYFGEGSWLTVV.

V usage is TRBV7-9 and J usage is TRBJ2-3; perhaps TRBD1 as D (6 bases). The V gene's germline CDR1 is SEHNR and CDR2 FQNEAQ (reference sequence). The CDR3 runs 14 residues. Trimming cost V 1 base and J 2 bases, with 7 bases left between them. As DNA, the CDR3 is TGTGCCAGCAGCTTAGGACAGGTCACAGATACGCAGTATTTT. Translated, it gives CASSLGQVTDTQYF.

V and J are TRBV28 and TRBJ2-5, with D perhaps TRBD1 or TRBD2 (5 bases each). The CDR3 consists of 16 residues. Trimming stripped 0 bases from V and 2 bases from J, with 13 bases between. Per germline, CDR1 MDHEN and CDR2 SYDVKM. CDR3 bases: TGTGCCAGCAGTTTATGGGACTGGGGGAGTCAAGAGACCCAGTACTTC. It is translated as CASSLWDWGSQETQYF.

CDR3 bases: TGTGCCAGCAGCTTATCTAATTCACCCCTCCACTTT. This codes for CASSLSNSPLHF. This rearrangement joins TRBV7-9 to TRBJ1-6; D not certain. Germline CDR1 is SEHNR and CDR2 is FQNEAQ (reference sequence). The CDR3 sequence is 12 residues long. V dropped 2 bases and J dropped 6 bases, with 2 bases sitting between them.